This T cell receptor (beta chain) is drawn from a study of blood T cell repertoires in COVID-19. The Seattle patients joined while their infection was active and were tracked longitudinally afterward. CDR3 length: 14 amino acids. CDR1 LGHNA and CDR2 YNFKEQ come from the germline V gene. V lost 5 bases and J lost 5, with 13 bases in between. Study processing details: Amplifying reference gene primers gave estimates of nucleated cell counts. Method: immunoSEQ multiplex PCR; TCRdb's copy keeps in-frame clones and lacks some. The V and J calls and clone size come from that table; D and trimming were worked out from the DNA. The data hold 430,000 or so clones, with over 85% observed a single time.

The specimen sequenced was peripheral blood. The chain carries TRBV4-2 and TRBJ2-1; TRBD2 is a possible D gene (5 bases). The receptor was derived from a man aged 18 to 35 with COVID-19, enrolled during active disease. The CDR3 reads CASSRPGKNNEQFF. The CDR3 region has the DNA TGTGCCAGCAGCAGGCCGGGGAAAAACAATGAGCAGTTCTTC.